Listed below are T cell receptor beta chains from one sample, sequenced in a study of blood T cell repertoires in COVID-19. Profiling relied on immunoSEQ multiplex PCR, and the TCRdb table lists in-frame clones only, not all of them. Of 250,000 to 300,000 clones in the sample, roughly 80% are singletons; the top ten hold over 4%. Sequenced input: PBMCs or T cells enriched from blood (not recorded which). The receptors shown here come from a man between 40 and 49 years old who had been exposed to COVID-19. Both conserved end residues are part of each CDR3. A D gene is named only where the DNA matches it firmly. Not all rows give a size; the values are once, few, many and, for expanded clones, a class.

J gene: TRBJ2-7
D gene: TRBD1
clone size: NA
V gene: TRBV24-1
CDR3 DNA: TGTGCCATAAGGCATGGGACAGGGATTAGTGAGCAGTACTTC
CDR3 protein: CAIRHGTGISEQYF

J gene: TRBJ2-1
D gene: NA
clone size: once
V gene: TRBV13
CDR3 DNA: TGTGCCAGCAGCTTAGAAGTGGGAGCCCCCCGATCCTACAATGAGCAGTTCTTC
CDR3 protein: CASSLEVGAPRSYNEQFF

J gene: TRBJ2-1
D gene: TRBD2
clone size: NA
V gene: TRBV6-7
CDR3 DNA: TGTGCCAGCATAAGAACAGGGACTAGCGGGAGAAATGAGCAGTTCTTC
CDR3 protein: CASIRTGTSGRNEQFF

J gene: TRBJ2-3
D gene: TRBD1
clone size: once
V gene: TRBV5-1
CDR3 DNA: TGCGCCAGCAGGAGGGGACAGGGTATAGATACGCAGTATTTT
CDR3 protein: CASRRGQGIDTQYF

J gene: TRBJ1-1
D gene: NA
clone size: NA
V gene: TRBV12-5
CDR3 DNA: TGTGCTAGTGGTATGGAGGGGGTCGGAGCTGAAGCTTTCTTT
CDR3 protein: CASGMEGVGAEAFF

J gene: TRBJ1-2
D gene: NA
clone size: NA
V gene: TRBV6-5
CDR3 DNA: TGTGCCAGCAGTAATAGTAACAGGGCGTCAGATGGCTACACCTTC
CDR3 protein: CASSNSNRASDGYTF

J gene: TRBJ1-4
D gene: TRBD1
clone size: once
V gene: TRBV2
CDR3 DNA: TGTGCCAGCAGTTGGCAGGGGGCAACTAATGAAAAACTGTTTTTT
CDR3 protein: CASSWQGATNEKLFF

J gene: TRBJ1-2
D gene: NA
clone size: few
V gene: TRBV7-8
CDR3 DNA: TGTGCCAGCAGCTTATATAGCGGCTGGTACGGCTACACCTTC
CDR3 protein: CASSLYSGWYGYTF

J gene: TRBJ1-6
D gene: NA
clone size: NA
V gene: TRBV2
CDR3 DNA: TGTGCCAGCTCCGTAGGGGCTAATTCACCCCTCCACTTT
CDR3 protein: CASSVGANSPLHF

J gene: TRBJ1-3
D gene: NA
clone size: NA
V gene: TRBV19
CDR3 DNA: TGTGCCAGTAGTAGGCGGGGGGGTCGTCTCTCAGGAAACACCATATATTTT
CDR3 protein: CASSRRGGRLSGNTIYF

J gene: TRBJ2-3
D gene: TRBD2
clone size: few
V gene: TRBV7-2
CDR3 DNA: TGTGCCAGCAGCTTATACGGGGGGACCACAGATACGCAGTATTTT
CDR3 protein: CASSLYGGTTDTQYF

J gene: TRBJ2-7
D gene: TRBD1
clone size: NA
V gene: TRBV29-1
CDR3 DNA: TGCAGCGTCGAATTACCCGGGACAGCGAGCTCCTACGAGCAGTACTTC
CDR3 protein: CSVELPGTASSYEQYF

J gene: TRBJ2-7
D gene: TRBD1
clone size: few
V gene: TRBV5-1
CDR3 DNA: TGCGCCAGCAGCTCGACCGGACAGGGAAGCTACGAGCAGTACTTC
CDR3 protein: CASSSTGQGSYEQYF

J gene: TRBJ2-3
D gene: TRBD2
clone size: once
V gene: TRBV6-5
CDR3 DNA: TGTGCCAGCAGTTCAGCGGGGACAGATACGCAGTATTTT
CDR3 protein: CASSSAGTDTQYF

J gene: TRBJ1-2
D gene: NA
clone size: NA
V gene: TRBV5-5
CDR3 DNA: TGTGCCAGCAGCACACAGGGTTTCGGCTACACCTTC
CDR3 protein: CASSTQGFGYTF

J gene: TRBJ1-1
D gene: NA
clone size: once
V gene: TRBV3-1/TRBV3-2
CDR3 DNA: TGTGCCAGCAGCCAAGGAGTCCGGGGAGTCTACACTGAAGCTTTCTTT
CDR3 protein: CASSQGVRGVYTEAFF

J gene: TRBJ2-5
D gene: NA
clone size: few
V gene: TRBV4-2
CDR3 DNA: TGTGCCAGCAGCCATCACCACGGGGAGGAGACCCAGTACTTC
CDR3 protein: CASSHHHGEETQYF

J gene: TRBJ2-7
D gene: NA
clone size: NA
V gene: TRBV2
CDR3 DNA: TGTGCCAGCAGTGAGGAATCCGCGGGGCCCTACGAGCAGTACTTC
CDR3 protein: CASSEESAGPYEQYF

J gene: TRBJ1-5
D gene: NA
clone size: few
V gene: TRBV6-5
CDR3 DNA: TGTGCCAGCATTATTTATAACGCTGGGAGTCAGCCCCAGCATTTT
CDR3 protein: CASIIYNAGSQPQHF

J gene: TRBJ1-4
D gene: TRBD1
clone size: NA
V gene: TRBV19
CDR3 DNA: TGTGCCAGTAGTAAGGGCGACAGGGCGGGGGAAAAACTGTTTTTT
CDR3 protein: CASSKGDRAGEKLFF

J gene: TRBJ1-2
D gene: NA
clone size: NA
V gene: TRBV9
CDR3 DNA: TGTGCCAGCAGCGTAGACCCCTCGGCTGGGGGCGCTGGGGGCTACACCTTC
CDR3 protein: CASSVDPSAGGAGGYTF

J gene: TRBJ2-5
D gene: TRBD2
clone size: NA
V gene: TRBV5-1
CDR3 DNA: TGCGCCAGCAGCTCCGGGGAGGGTGGAGTCCAAGAGACCCAGTACTTC
CDR3 protein: CASSSGEGGVQETQYF

J gene: TRBJ1-2
D gene: NA
clone size: NA
V gene: TRBV5-1
CDR3 DNA: TGCGCCAGCACCGTAGATTCAGGGCAGACCTATGGCTACACCTTC
CDR3 protein: CASTVDSGQTYGYTF

J gene: TRBJ1-3
D gene: NA
clone size: NA
V gene: TRBV5-1
CDR3 DNA: TGCGCCAGCAGCTTGGATTTCGGTAGTTCCGGAAACACCATATATTTT
CDR3 protein: CASSLDFGSSGNTIYF

J gene: TRBJ2-7
D gene: TRBD2
clone size: NA
V gene: TRBV4-1
CDR3 DNA: TGCGCCAGCACCCGGACTAGCGGGAGGGGTCACGAGCAGTACTTC
CDR3 protein: CASTRTSGRGHEQYF

J gene: TRBJ1-2
D gene: TRBD1
clone size: few
V gene: TRBV24-1
CDR3 DNA: TGTGCCACCAGTGATGCCCGGGACAGGGGGCCCTCCTATGGCTACACCTTC
CDR3 protein: CATSDARDRGPSYGYTF

J gene: TRBJ1-4
D gene: NA
clone size: NA
V gene: TRBV12-3/TRBV12-4
CDR3 DNA: TGTGCCAGCGGACGGACAGAGGAAAAACTGTTTTTT
CDR3 protein: CASGRTEEKLFF

J gene: TRBJ2-3
D gene: NA
clone size: NA
V gene: TRBV10-1
CDR3 DNA: TGCGCCAGCAGTGAGGGCAGAAACACAGATACGCAGTATTTT
CDR3 protein: CASSEGRNTDTQYF

J gene: TRBJ2-1
D gene: NA
clone size: NA
V gene: TRBV20-1
CDR3 DNA: TGCAGTGCTAAGTCCAGCGGCGAGCAGTTCTTC
CDR3 protein: CSAKSSGEQFF

J gene: TRBJ2-3
D gene: NA
clone size: NA
V gene: TRBV9
CDR3 DNA: TGTGCCAGCAGCGTAAATCCGCGGACCTTCGGAGGGACAGATACGCAGTATTTT
CDR3 protein: CASSVNPRTFGGTDTQYF

J gene: TRBJ2-1
D gene: NA
clone size: NA
V gene: TRBV7-3
CDR3 DNA: TGTGCCAGCAGCTTACTGCCGGTTGACAATGAGCAGTTCTTC
CDR3 protein: CASSLLPVDNEQFF

J gene: TRBJ2-3
D gene: TRBD2
clone size: NA
V gene: TRBV7-8
CDR3 DNA: TGTGCCAGCAGCTCGGGACTAGCGGGTACAGATACGCAGTATTTT
CDR3 protein: CASSSGLAGTDTQYF

J gene: TRBJ1-5
D gene: NA
clone size: NA
V gene: TRBV5-1
CDR3 DNA: TGCGCCAGCAGCGCGGACAGCTATAGCAATCAGCCCCAGCATTTT
CDR3 protein: CASSADSYSNQPQHF

J gene: TRBJ2-2
D gene: TRBD2
clone size: NA
V gene: TRBV19
CDR3 DNA: TGTGCCAGTATAACGGGCGGGAGTGGAACCGGGGAGCTGTTTTTT
CDR3 protein: CASITGGSGTGELFF

J gene: TRBJ2-3
D gene: NA
clone size: NA
V gene: TRBV3-1/TRBV3-2
CDR3 DNA: TGTGCCAGCAGCCAGGGGCGAAGCACCACAGATACGCAGTATTTT
CDR3 protein: CASSQGRSTTDTQYF

J gene: TRBJ2-2
D gene: NA
clone size: NA
V gene: TRBV19
CDR3 DNA: TGTGCCAGTAGTACTGGGGAGAATATCGGGGAGCTGTTTTTT
CDR3 protein: CASSTGENIGELFF

J gene: TRBJ1-1
D gene: TRBD1
clone size: few
V gene: TRBV19
CDR3 DNA: TGTGCCAGTAGCACGACGTCAGGGGGAACGACCGCTTTCTTT
CDR3 protein: CASSTTSGGTTAFF

J gene: TRBJ2-1
D gene: TRBD2
clone size: NA
V gene: TRBV6-4
CDR3 DNA: TGTGCCAGCAGTGTAGCTAGCGGGAGTGGGGGATACAATGAGCAGTTCTTC
CDR3 protein: CASSVASGSGGYNEQFF

J gene: TRBJ2-7
D gene: NA
clone size: NA
V gene: TRBV2
CDR3 DNA: TGTGCCAGCAGTGTCTCGGCAGGGTACGAGCAGTACTTC
CDR3 protein: CASSVSAGYEQYF

J gene: TRBJ1-2
D gene: NA
clone size: NA
V gene: TRBV29-1
CDR3 DNA: TGCAGCGTTGTTGACCCAGGAAACTATGGCTACACCTTC
CDR3 protein: CSVVDPGNYGYTF

J gene: TRBJ1-1
D gene: TRBD1
clone size: NA
V gene: TRBV30
CDR3 DNA: TGTGCCTGGACCTCGGGACAGGGTCGGCTCGAAGCTTTCTTT
CDR3 protein: CAWTSGQGRLEAFF

J gene: TRBJ1-2
D gene: TRBD1
clone size: NA
V gene: TRBV2
CDR3 DNA: TGTGCCAGCAGAGGTAATCCTAAGGGGGCGCGTGATCGCTATGGCTACACCTTC
CDR3 protein: CASRGNPKGARDRYGYTF

J gene: TRBJ1-5
D gene: NA
clone size: NA
V gene: TRBV18
CDR3 DNA: TGTGCCAGCTCACCAATGGCGGTTAAAAATCAGCCCCAGCATTTT
CDR3 protein: CASSPMAVKNQPQHF

J gene: TRBJ1-1
D gene: NA
clone size: NA
V gene: TRBV11-2
CDR3 DNA: TGTGCCAGCAAAAGGGGGGGTAACACTGAAGCTTTCTTT
CDR3 protein: CASKRGGNTEAFF

J gene: TRBJ1-6
D gene: NA
clone size: few
V gene: TRBV3-1/TRBV3-2
CDR3 DNA: TGTGCCAGCAGCCAAGATCGGCGGAATTCACCCCTCCACTTT
CDR3 protein: CASSQDRRNSPLHF

J gene: TRBJ1-5
D gene: NA
clone size: NA
V gene: TRBV7-9
CDR3 DNA: TGTGCCAGCAGCTCAACGGGGCCCCAGCATTTT
CDR3 protein: CASSSTGPQHF

J gene: TRBJ2-7
D gene: TRBD2
clone size: NA
V gene: TRBV11-2
CDR3 DNA: TGTGCCAGCAGCGTTACTAGCGGAACCTACGAGCAGTACTTC
CDR3 protein: CASSVTSGTYEQYF

J gene: TRBJ2-5
D gene: TRBD2
clone size: NA
V gene: TRBV19
CDR3 DNA: TGTGCCAGTAGTATTCGGCTAGCGGGAGAGACCCAGTACTTC
CDR3 protein: CASSIRLAGETQYF

J gene: TRBJ2-1
D gene: NA
clone size: NA
V gene: TRBV27
CDR3 DNA: TGTGCCAGCAGTTTGAATAGAGCGAGAGGATGGCTTGTGAATGAGCAGTTCTTC
CDR3 protein: CASSLNRARGWLVNEQFF

J gene: TRBJ1-2
D gene: NA
clone size: NA
V gene: TRBV3-1/TRBV3-2
CDR3 DNA: TGTGCCAGCAGCCAAGTTACAGGGACGGGCTATGGCTACACCTTC
CDR3 protein: CASSQVTGTGYGYTF

J gene: TRBJ2-3
D gene: NA
clone size: once
V gene: TRBV5-1
CDR3 DNA: TGCGCCAGCAGCTTTACTAGCCCGACAGATACGCAGTATTTT
CDR3 protein: CASSFTSPTDTQYF